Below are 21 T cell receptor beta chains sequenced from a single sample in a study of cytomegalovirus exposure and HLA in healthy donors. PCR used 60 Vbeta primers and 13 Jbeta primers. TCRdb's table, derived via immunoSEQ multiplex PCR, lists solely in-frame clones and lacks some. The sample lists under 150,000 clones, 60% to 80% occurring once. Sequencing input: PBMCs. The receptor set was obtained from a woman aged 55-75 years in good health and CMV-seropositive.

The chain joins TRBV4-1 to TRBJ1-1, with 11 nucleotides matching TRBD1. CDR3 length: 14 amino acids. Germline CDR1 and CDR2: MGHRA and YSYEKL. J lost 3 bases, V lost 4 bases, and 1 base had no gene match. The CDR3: CASSLGQGDTEAFF. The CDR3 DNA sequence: TGCGCCAGCAGCCTGGGACAGGGGGACACTGAAGCTTTCTTT.

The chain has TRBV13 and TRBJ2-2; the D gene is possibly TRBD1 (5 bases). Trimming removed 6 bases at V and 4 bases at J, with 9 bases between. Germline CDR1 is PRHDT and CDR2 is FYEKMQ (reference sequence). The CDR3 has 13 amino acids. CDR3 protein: CASSDRTTGELFF. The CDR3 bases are TGTGCCAGCAGTGACAGAACCACCGGGGAGCTGTTTTTT.

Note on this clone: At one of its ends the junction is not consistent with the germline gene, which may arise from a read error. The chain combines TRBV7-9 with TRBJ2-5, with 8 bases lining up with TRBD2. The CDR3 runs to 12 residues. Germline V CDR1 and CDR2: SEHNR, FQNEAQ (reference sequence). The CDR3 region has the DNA TGTTCCAGCAGCCGGGGGGGAGAGACCCAGTACTTC. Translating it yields CSSSRGGETQYF.

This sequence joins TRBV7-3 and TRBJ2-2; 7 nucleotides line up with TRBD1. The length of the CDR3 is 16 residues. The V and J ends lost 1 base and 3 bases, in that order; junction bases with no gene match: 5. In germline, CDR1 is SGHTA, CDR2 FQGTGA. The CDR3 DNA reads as TGTGCCAGCAGCTTAAAGAAGGGGGCGTACACCGGGGAGCTGTTTTTT. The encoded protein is CASSLKKGAYTGELFF.

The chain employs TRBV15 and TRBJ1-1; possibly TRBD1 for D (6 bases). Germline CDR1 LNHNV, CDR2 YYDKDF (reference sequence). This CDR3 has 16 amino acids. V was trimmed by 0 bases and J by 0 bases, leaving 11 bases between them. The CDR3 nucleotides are TGTGCCACCAGCAGAGACGACCAGGGGATGAACACTGAAGCTTTCTTT. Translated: CATSRDDQGMNTEAFF.

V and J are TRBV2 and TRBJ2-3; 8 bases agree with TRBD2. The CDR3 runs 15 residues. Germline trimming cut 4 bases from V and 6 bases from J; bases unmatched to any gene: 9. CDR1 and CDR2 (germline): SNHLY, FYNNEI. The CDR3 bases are TGTGCCAGCAGTGGTAGCGCGGGGGGCCGGGATACGCAGTATTTT. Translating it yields CASSGSAGGRDTQYF.

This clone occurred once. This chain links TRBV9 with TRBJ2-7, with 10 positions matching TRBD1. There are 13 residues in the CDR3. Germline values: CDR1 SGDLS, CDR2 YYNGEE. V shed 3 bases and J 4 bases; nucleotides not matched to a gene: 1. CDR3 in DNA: TGTGCCAGCAGCGGGGGACAGGGGTACGAGCAGTACTTC. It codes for CASSGGQGYEQYF.

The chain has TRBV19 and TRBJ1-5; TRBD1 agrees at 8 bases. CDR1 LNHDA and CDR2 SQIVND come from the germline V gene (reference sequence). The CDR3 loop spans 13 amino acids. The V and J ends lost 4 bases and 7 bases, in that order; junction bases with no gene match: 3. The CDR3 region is CASSTQGAQPQHF. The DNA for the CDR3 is TGTGCCAGTAGTACCCAGGGGGCCCAGCCCCAGCATTTT.

The CDR3 DNA follows: TGTGCCAGCAGCTTAGTACTAGCGGGCCCGAGCTCCTACAATGAGCAGTTCTTC. This codes for CASSLVLAGPSSYNEQFF. V and J are TRBV7-3 and TRBJ2-1; TRBD2 agrees at 9 bases. The CDR3 loop spans 18 amino acids. Germline V gene data show CDR1 as SGHTA and CDR2 as FQGTGA. V was pared by 2 bases and J by 0 bases, with 8 bases of the junction left unmatched.

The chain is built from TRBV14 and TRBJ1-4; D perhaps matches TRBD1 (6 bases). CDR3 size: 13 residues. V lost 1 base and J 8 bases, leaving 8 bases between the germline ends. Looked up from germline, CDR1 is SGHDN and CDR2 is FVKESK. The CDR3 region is CASSQVGGEKLFF. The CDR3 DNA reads TGTGCCAGCAGCCAAGTAGGGGGAGAAAAACTGTTTTTT.

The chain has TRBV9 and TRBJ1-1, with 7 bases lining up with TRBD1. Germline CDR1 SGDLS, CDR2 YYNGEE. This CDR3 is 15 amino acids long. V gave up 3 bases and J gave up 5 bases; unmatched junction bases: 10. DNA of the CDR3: TGTGCCAGCAGCGGATCGACAGGGTCGAGGACTGAAGCTTTCTTT. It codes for CASSGSTGSRTEAFF. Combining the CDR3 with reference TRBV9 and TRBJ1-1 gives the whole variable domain DSGVTQTPKHLITATGQRVTLRCSPRSGDLSVYWYQQSLDQGLQFLIQYYNGEERAKGNILERFSAQQFPDLHSELNLSSLELGDSALYFCASSGSTGSRTEAFFGQGTRLTVV.

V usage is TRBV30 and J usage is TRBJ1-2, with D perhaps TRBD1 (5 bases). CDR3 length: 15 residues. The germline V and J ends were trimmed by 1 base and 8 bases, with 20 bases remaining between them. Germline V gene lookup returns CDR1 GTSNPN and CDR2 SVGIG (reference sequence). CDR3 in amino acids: CAWSADRSGGSGYTF. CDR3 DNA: TGTGCCTGGAGTGCAGACAGATCCGGGGGAAGCGGCTACACCTTC.

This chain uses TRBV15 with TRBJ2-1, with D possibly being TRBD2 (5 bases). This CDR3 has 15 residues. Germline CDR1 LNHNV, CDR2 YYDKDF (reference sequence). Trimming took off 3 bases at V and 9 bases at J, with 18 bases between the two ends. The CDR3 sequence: CATSSLEMGAPEQFF. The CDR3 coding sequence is TGTGCCACCAGCAGCCTGGAGATGGGAGCCCCTGAGCAGTTCTTC.

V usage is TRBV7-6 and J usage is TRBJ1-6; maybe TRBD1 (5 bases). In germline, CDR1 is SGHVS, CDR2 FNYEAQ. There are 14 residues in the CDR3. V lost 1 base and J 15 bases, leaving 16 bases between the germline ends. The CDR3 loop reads CASSLGDFAGHLHF. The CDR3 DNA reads TGTGCCAGCAGCTTAGGGGACTTTGCCGGCCACCTCCACTTT.

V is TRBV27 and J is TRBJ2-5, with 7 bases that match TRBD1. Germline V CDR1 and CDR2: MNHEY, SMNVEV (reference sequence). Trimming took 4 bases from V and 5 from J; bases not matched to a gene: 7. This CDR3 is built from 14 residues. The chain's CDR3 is CASSSPTGSETQYF. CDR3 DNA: TGTGCCAGCAGTTCCCCGACAGGGTCGGAGACCCAGTACTTC.

The CDR3 sequence is CASSLGTGGVGANVLTF. The CDR3 DNA reads as TGTGCCAGCAGCTTGGGTACAGGGGGCGTCGGGGCCAACGTCCTGACTTTC. V and J are TRBV5-6 and TRBJ2-6; 9 nucleotides agree with TRBD1. Germline lookup yields CDR1 SGHDT and CDR2 YYEEEE. The CDR3 consists of 17 residues. Unmatched junction bases numbered 5, after V lost 0 bases and J lost 4 bases.

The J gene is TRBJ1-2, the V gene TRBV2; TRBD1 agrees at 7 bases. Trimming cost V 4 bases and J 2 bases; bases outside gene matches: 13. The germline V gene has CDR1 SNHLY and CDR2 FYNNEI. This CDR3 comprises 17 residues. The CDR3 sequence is CASSAGMIDRANYGYTF. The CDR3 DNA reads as TGTGCCAGCAGTGCGGGAATGATCGACAGGGCGAACTATGGCTACACCTTC.

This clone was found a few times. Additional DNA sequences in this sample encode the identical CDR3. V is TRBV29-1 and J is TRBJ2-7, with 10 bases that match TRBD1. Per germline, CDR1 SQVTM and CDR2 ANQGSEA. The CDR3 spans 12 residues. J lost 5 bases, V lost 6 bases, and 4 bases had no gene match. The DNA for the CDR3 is TGCAGCGTGGGACAGGGGACACACGAGCAGTACTTC. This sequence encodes CSVGQGTHEQYF.

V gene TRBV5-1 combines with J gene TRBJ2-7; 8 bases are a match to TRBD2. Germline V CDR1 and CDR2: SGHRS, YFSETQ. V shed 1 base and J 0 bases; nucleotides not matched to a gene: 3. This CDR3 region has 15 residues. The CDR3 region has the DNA TGCGCCAGCAGCTTGACCGGGGGGGACTCCTACGAGCAGTACTTC. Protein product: CASSLTGGDSYEQYF.

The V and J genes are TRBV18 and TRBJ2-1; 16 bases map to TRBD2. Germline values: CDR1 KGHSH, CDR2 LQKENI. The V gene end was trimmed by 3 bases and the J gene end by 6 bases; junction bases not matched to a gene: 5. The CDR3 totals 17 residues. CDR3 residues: CASSPPGLAGGPNEQFF. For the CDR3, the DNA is TGTGCCAGCTCACCCCCGGGACTAGCGGGGGGGCCCAATGAGCAGTTCTTC.

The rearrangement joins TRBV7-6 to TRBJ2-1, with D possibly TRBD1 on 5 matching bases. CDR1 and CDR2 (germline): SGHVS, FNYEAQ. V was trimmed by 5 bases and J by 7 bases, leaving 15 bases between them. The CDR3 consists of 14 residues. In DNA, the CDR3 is TGTGCCAGCAGCACACCCTCAGGGAAAAATGAGCAGTTCTTC. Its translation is CASSTPSGKNEQFF.